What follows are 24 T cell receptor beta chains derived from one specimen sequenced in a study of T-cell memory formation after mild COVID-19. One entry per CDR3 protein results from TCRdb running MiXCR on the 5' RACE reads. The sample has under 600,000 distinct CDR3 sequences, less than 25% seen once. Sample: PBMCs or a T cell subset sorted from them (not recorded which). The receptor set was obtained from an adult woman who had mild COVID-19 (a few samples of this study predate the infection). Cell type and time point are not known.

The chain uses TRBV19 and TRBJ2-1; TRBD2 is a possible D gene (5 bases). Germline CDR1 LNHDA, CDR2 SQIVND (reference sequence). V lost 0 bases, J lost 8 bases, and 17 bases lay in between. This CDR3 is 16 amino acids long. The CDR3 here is CASSIEPSRRRHEQFF. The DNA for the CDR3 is TGTGCCAGTAGTATAGAGCCTAGCCGGCGAAGACATGAGCAGTTCTTC.

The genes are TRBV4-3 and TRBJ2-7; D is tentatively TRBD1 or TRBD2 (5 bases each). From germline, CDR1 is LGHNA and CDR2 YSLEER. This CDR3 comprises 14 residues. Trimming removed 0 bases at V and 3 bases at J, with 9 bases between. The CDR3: CASSQDLGDYEQYF. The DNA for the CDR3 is TGCGCCAGCAGCCAAGACTTGGGGGACTACGAGCAGTACTTC.

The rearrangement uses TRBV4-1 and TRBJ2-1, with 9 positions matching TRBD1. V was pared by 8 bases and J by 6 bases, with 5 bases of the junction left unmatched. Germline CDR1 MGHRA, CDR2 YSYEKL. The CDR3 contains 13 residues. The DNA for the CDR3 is TGCGCCAGCTTCGGGACAGGGATCAATGAGCAGTTCTTC. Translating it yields CASFGTGINEQFF.

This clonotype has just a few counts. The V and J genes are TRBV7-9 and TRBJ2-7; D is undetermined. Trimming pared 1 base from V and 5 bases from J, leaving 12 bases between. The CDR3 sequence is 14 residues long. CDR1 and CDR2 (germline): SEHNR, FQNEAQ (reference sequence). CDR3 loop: CASSLEYRAHEQYF. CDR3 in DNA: TGTGCCAGCAGCTTAGAGTATCGGGCCCACGAGCAGTACTTC. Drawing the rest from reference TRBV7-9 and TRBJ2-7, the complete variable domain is DTGVSQNPRHKITKRGQNVTFRCDPISEHNRLYWYRQTLGQGPEFLTYFQNEAQLEKSRLLSDRFSAERPKGSFSTLEIQRTEQGDSAMYLCASSLEYRAHEQYFGPGTRLTVT.

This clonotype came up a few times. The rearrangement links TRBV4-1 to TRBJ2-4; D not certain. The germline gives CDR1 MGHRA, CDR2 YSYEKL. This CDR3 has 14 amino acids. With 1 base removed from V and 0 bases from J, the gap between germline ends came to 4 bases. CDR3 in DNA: TGCGCCAGCAGCCAAGTTGGAGCCAAAAACATTCAGTACTTC. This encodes CASSQVGAKNIQYF.

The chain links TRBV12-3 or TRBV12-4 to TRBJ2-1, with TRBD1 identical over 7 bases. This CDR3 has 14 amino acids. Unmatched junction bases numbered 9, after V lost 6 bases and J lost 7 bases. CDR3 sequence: CASSRVGRGNEQFF. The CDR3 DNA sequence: TGTGCCAGCAGCCGGGTGGGCAGGGGGAATGAGCAGTTCTTC.

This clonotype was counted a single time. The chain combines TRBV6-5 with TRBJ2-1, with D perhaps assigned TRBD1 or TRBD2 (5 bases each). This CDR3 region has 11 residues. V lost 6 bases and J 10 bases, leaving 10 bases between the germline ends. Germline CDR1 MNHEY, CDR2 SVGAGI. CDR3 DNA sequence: TGTGCCAGCAGGGGACGGAAGGAGCAGTTCTTC. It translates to CASRGRKEQFF.

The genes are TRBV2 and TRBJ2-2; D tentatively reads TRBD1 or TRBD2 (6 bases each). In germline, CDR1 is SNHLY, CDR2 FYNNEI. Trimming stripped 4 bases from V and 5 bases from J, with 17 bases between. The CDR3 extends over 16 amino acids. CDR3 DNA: TGTGCCAGCAGTGGAGGAGGGACATTGTTTACCGGGGAGCTGTTTTTT. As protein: CASSGGGTLFTGELFF.

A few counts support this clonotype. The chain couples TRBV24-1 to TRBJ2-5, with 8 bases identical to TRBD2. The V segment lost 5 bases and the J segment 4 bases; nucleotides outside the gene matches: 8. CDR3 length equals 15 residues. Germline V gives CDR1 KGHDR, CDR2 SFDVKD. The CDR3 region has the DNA TGTGCCACCAGTGCCATTAGCGGGACGGGAGAGACCCAGTACTTC. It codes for CATSAISGTGETQYF.

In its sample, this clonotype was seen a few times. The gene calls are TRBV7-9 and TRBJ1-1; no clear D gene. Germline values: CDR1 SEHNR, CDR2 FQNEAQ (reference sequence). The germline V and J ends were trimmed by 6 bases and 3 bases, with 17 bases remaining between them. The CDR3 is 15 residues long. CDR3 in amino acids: CASSLTGSGYTEAFF. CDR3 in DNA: TGTGCCAGCAGTCTAACTGGATCTGGGTACACTGAAGCTTTCTTT.

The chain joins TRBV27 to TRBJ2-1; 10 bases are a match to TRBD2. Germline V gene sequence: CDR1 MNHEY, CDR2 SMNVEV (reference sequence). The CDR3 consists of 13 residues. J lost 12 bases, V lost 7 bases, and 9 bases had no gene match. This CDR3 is CASTSRAGGGQFF. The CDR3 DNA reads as TGTGCCAGCACCTCCCGAGCGGGAGGGGGGCAGTTCTTC.

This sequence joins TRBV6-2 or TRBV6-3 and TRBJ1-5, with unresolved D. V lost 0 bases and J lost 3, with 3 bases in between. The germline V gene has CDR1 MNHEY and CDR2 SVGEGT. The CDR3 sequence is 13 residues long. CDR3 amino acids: CASSYSNNQPQHF. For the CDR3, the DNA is TGTGCCAGCAGTTACTCGAACAATCAGCCCCAGCATTTT.

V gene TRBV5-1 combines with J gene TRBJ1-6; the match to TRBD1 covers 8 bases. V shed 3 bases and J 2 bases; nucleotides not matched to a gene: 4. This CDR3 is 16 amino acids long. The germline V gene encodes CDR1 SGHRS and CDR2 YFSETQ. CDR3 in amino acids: CASSSRGHTYNSPLHF. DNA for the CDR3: TGCGCCAGCAGCTCCAGGGGGCACACCTATAATTCACCCCTCCACTTT.

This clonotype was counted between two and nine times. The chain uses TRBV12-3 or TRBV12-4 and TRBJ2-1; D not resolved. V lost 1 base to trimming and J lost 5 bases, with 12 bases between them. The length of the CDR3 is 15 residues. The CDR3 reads CASSLGPGANNEQFF. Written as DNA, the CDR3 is TGTGCCAGCAGTTTAGGGCCAGGAGCTAACAATGAGCAGTTCTTC.

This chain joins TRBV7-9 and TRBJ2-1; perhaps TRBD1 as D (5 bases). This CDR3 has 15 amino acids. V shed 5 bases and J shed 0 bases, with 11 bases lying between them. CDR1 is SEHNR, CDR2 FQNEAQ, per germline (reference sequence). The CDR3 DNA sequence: TGTGCCAGCAGCCCAACAGGAGTCTCCTACAATGAGCAGTTCTTC. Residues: CASSPTGVSYNEQFF.

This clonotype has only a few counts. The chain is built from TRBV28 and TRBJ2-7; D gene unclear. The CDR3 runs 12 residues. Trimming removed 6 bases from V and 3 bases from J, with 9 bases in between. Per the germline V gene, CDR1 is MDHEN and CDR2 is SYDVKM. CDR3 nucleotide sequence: TGTGCCAGCAGATCCCGATACTACGAGCAGTACTTC. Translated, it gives CASRSRYYEQYF.

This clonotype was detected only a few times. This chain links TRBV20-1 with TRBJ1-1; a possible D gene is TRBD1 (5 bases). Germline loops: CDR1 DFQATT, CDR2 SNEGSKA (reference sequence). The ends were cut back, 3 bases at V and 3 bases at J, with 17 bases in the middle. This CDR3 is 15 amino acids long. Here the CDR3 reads CSASGLGAPDTEAFF. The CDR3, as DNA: TGCAGTGCTAGTGGGTTAGGGGCGCCGGACACTGAAGCTTTCTTT.

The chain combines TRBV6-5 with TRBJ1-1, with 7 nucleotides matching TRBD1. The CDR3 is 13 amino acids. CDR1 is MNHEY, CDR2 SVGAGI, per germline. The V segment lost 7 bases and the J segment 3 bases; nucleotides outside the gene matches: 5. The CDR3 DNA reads TGTGCCAGCACCCCGACAGGGCACACTGAAGCTTTCTTT. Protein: CASTPTGHTEAFF.

For the CDR3, the DNA is TGTGCCAGCAGCCACCCTAGGCCTACGGGACTAGCTTACGAGCAGTACTTC. This gives the protein CASSHPRPTGLAYEQYF. The chain recombines TRBV7-2 with TRBJ2-7, with 9 bases matching TRBD2. Germline V gives CDR1 SGHTA, CDR2 FQGNSA. CDR3 length: 17 residues. With V trimmed by 5 bases and J by 4 bases, 15 bases remained unmatched.

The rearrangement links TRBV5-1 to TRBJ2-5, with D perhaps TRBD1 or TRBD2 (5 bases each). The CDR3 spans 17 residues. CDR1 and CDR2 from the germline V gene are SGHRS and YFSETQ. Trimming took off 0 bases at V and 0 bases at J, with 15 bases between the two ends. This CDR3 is CASSLAGSGRYQETQYF. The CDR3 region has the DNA TGCGCCAGCAGCTTGGCCGGGTCGGGGCGGTACCAAGAGACCCAGTACTTC.

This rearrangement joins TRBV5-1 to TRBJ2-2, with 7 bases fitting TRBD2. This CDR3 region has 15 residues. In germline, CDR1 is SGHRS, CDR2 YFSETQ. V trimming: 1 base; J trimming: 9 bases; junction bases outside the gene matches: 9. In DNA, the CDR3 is TGCGCCAGCAGCTTGACTAGCGCCAGCACGAGGGAGCTGTTTTTT. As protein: CASSLTSASTRELFF.

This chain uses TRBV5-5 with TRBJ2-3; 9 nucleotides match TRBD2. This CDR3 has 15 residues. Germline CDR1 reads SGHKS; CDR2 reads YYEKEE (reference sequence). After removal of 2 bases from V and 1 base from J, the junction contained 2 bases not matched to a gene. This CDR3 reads CASSFAGGGTDTQYF. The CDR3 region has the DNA TGTGCCAGCAGCTTCGCGGGAGGGGGCACAGATACGCAGTATTTT.

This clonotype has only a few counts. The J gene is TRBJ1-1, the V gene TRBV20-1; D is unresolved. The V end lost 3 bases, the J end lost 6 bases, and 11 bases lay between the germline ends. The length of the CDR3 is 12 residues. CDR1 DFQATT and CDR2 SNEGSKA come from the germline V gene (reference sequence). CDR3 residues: CSASVGGAEAFF. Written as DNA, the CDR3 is TGCAGTGCTAGTGTCGGAGGAGCTGAAGCTTTCTTT.

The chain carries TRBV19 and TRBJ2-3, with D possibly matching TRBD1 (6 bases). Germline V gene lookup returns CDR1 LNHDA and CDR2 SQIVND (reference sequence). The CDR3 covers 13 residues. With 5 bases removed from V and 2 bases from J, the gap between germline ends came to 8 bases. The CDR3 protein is CASSGDNTDTQYF. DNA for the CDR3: TGTGCCAGTAGTGGGGACAACACAGATACGCAGTATTTT.